The following is a T cell receptor (beta chain) sequence with its context. Sequencing used immunoSEQ multiplex PCR; TCRdb keeps in-frame clones, though not all of them. The table has about 200,000 clones, about 86% seen once. The CDR3 runs to 17 residues. Per the germline V gene, CDR1 is SGHAT and CDR2 is FQNNGV. V trimming: 2 bases; J trimming: 4 bases; junction bases outside the gene matches: 5. The data derive from a study of blood T cell repertoires in COVID-19. Sequenced input: peripheral blood. The origin of this receptor is a woman in her forties or fifties with acute or convalescent COVID-19. The chain links TRBV11-2 to TRBJ2-3; TRBD2 matches at 14 bases. This CDR3 is CASSLIATSGGADTQYF. The DNA of the CDR3 is TGTGCCAGCAGCTTAATCGCGACTAGCGGGGGGGCAGATACGCAGTATTTT.